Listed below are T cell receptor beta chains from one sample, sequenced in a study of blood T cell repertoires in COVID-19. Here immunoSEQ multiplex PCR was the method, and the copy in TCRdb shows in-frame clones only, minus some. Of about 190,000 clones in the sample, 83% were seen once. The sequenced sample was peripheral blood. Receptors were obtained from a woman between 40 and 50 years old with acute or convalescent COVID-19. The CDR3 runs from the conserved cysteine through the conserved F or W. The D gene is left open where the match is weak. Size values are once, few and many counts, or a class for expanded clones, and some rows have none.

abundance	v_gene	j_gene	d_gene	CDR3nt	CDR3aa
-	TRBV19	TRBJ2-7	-	TGTGCCAGTAGTTCGGACAGTCAGGTCTCCTACGAGCAGTACTTC	CASSSDSQVSYEQYF
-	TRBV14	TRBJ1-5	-	TGTGCCAGCAGCCAAGCAGGGCAAGGTCAGCCCCAGCATTTT	CASSQAGQGQPQHF
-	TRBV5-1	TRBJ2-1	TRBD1	TGCGCCAGCAGCAAGGACAGGGCGAACAATGAGCAGTTCTTC	CASSKDRANNEQFF
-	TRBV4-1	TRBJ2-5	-	TGCGCCAGCAGCCTCGCCCCGGGGTCTCGAGAGACCCAGTACTTC	CASSLAPGSRETQYF
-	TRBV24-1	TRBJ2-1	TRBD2	TGTGCCACCAGTGATTTGACCAGCGGGGGGGCCAATGAGCAGTTCTTC	CATSDLTSGGANEQFF
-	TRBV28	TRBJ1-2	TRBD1	TGTGCCAGCAGGCCAGGGGGCCCGACCAACTATGGCTACACCTTC	CASRPGGPTNYGYTF
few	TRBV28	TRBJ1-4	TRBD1	TGTGCCAGCAGGATAACAGGGGGACATGAAAAACTGTTTTTT	CASRITGGHEKLFF
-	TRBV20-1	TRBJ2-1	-	TGCAGTGCTAGAAAACAGGCTGAGCAGTTCTTC	CSARKQAEQFF
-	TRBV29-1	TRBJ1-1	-	TGCAGCGGCAAACAGGGATTAAACATGAACACTGAAGCTTTCTTT	CSGKQGLNMNTEAFF
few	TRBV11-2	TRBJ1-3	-	TGTGCCAGCAGCTCAACACAGGGAACTCGTGGAAACACCATATATTTT	CASSSTQGTRGNTIYF
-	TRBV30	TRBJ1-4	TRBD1	TGTGCCTGGAGAGCCCCGGGACAGGGGAATGAAAAACTGTTTTTT	CAWRAPGQGNEKLFF
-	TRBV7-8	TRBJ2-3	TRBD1	TGTGCCAGCAGCTTAGGAGACAGGGGGGGGACAGATACGCAGTATTTT	CASSLGDRGGTDTQYF
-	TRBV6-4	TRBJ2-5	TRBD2	TGTGCCAGCAGTGAAGGAGGGAGGGACGAGACCCAGTACTTC	CASSEGGRDETQYF
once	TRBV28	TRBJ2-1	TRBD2	TGTGCCAGTACTGGGGGACTAGCTTATGAGCAGTTCTTC	CASTGGLAYEQFF
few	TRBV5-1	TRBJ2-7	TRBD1	TGCGCCAGCAGCCCGGGACAGGGTGGGCAGTACTTC	CASSPGQGGQYF
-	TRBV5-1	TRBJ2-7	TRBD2	TGCGCCAGCAGCTTATCCGGGACTAGGGAATACGAGCAGTACTTC	CASSLSGTREYEQYF
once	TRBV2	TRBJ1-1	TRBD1	TGTGCCAGCAGGTCGACAGGGGGGAACACTGAAGCTTTCTTT	CASRSTGGNTEAFF
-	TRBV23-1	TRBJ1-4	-	TGCGCCAGCAGTCAATTCAGGACAGTTAATGAAAAACTGTTTTTT	CASSQFRTVNEKLFF
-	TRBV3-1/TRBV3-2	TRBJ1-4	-	TGTGCCAGCAGCCAAGCAGGGTTTGAAAAACTGTTTTTT	CASSQAGFEKLFF
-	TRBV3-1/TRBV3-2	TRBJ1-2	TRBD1	TGTGCCAGCAGCCACTCCTCCGGGACAGGGGGCTCTGGCTACACCTTC	CASSHSSGTGGSGYTF
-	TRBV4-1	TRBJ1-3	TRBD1	TGCGCCAGCAGCCAAGCCGGGACAGGGCGAAACACCATATATTTT	CASSQAGTGRNTIYF
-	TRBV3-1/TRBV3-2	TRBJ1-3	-	TGTGCCAGCAGCCTTAGCACTAACTCTGGAAACACCATATATTTT	CASSLSTNSGNTIYF
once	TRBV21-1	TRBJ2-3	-	TGTGCCAGCAGCGAGGACTGCTTTAAGGATACGCAGTATTTT	CASSEDCFKDTQYF
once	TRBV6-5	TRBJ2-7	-	TGTGCCAGCAGTTACTCCCAGGGGGGTTTGTACGAGCAGTACTTC	CASSYSQGGLYEQYF
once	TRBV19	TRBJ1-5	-	TGTGCCAGTAGTATGTGGCAGGTTAGCAATCAGCCCCAGCATTTT	CASSMWQVSNQPQHF
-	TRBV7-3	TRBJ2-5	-	TGTGCCAGCAGCTTGGGGGGCCAAGAGACCCAGTACTTC	CASSLGGQETQYF
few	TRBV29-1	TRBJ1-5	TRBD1	TGCAGCGTGAGGACAGGGAGCAATCAGCCCCAGCATTTT	CSVRTGSNQPQHF
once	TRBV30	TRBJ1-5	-	TGTGCCTGGACTGGAGGTGGAGATCAGCCCCAGCATTTT	CAWTGGGDQPQHF
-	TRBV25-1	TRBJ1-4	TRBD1	TGTGCCAGCAGTGAATTGGGCCAGGGGGGTGAAAAACTGTTTTTT	CASSELGQGGEKLFF
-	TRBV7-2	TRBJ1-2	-	TGTGCCAGCAGCTTAAACAGGGAATATGGCTACACCTTC	CASSLNREYGYTF
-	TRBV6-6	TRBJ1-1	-	TGTGCCAGCACCCCCGCGGGGGTGACTGAAGCTTTCTTT	CASTPAGVTEAFF
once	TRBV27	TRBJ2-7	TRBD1	TGTGCCAGCAGTTTATCCGGGACAGGGACCTACGAGCAGTACTTC	CASSLSGTGTYEQYF
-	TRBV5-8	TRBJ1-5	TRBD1	TGTGCCAGCAGGGACAGGGGGGGCAATCAGCCCCAGCATTTT	CASRDRGGNQPQHF
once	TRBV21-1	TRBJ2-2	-	TGTGCCAGTTCTCGGAGACCGTCAGGGACCGGGGAGCTGTTTTTT	CASSRRPSGTGELFF
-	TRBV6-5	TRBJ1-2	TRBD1	TGTGCCAGCAAGCTACAGGGGGGCTATGGCTACACCTTC	CASKLQGGYGYTF
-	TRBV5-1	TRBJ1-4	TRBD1	TGCGCCAGCAGCTTGGCGGGACAGGGGAGGGGAGAAAAACTGTTTTTT	CASSLAGQGRGEKLFF
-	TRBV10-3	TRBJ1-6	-	TGTGCCATCACAGACACCAATAATTCACCCCTCCACTTT	CAITDTNNSPLHF
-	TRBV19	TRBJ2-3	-	TGTGCCAGTAGTAACTTATTTCTGGATACGCAGTATTTT	CASSNLFLDTQYF
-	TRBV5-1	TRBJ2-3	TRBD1	TGCGCCAGCAGCTCAGGACAGGAGATGGGTACAGATACGCAGTATTTT	CASSSGQEMGTDTQYF
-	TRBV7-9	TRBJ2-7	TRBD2	TGTGCCAGCCGACTAGCGGGGGCTCTCGAGCAGTACTTC	CASRLAGALEQYF
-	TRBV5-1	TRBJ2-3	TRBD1	TGCGCCAGCAGCTTGGACAGGGGGACAGATACGCAGTATTTT	CASSLDRGTDTQYF
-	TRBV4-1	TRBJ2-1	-	TGCGCCAGCAGCCAAGTGACTTCTAGCGCGAGGGGGTTCTTC	CASSQVTSSARGFF